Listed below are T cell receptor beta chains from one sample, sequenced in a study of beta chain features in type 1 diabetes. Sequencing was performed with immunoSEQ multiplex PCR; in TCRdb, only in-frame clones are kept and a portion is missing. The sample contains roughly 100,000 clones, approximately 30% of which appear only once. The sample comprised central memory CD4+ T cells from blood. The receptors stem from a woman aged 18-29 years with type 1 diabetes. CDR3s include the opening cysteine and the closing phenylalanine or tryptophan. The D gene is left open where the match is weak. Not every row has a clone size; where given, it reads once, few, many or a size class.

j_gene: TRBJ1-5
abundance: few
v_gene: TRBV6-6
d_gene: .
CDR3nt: TGTGCCAGCAGTTACTCGGGGGCCTATCAGCCCCAGCATTTT
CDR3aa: CASSYSGAYQPQHF

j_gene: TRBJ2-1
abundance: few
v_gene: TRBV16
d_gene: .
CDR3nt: TGTGCCAGCAGCCCAGGACAGAACAATGAGCAGTTCTTC
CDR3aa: CASSPGQNNEQFF

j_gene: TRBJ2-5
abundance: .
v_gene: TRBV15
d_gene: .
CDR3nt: TGTGCCACCAGCAGAACGTCTAACTACCAAGAGACCCAGTACTTC
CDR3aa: CATSRTSNYQETQYF

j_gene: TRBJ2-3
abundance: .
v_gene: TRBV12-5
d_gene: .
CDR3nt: TGTGCTAGTGGTCTCGAGGGCGGTACGCAGTATTTT
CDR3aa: CASGLEGGTQYF

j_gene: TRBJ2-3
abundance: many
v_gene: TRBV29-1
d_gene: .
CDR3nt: TGCAGCGTTGAAGAGGGGGCCGGAGGAGATACGCAGTATTTT
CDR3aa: CSVEEGAGGDTQYF

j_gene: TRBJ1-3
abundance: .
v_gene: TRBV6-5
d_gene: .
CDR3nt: TGTGCCAGTCAGAAGGGGATCTCTGGAAACACCATATATTTT
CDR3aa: CASQKGISGNTIYF

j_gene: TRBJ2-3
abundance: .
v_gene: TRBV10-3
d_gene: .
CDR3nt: TGTGCCATCAGTGACGGTCGGGGCACAGATACGCAGTATTTT
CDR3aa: CAISDGRGTDTQYF

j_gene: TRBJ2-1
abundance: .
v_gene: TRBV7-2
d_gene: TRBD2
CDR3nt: TGTGCCAGCAGCTTAGCGACTAGCGGGAGCTGGAATGAGCAGTTCTTC
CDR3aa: CASSLATSGSWNEQFF

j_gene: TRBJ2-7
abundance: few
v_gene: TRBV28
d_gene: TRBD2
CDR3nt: TGTGCCAGCAGTAGGGAAGCGGGAGTTTTCTACGAGCAGTACTTC
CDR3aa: CASSREAGVFYEQYF

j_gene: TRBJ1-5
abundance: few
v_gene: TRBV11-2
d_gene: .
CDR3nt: TGTGCCAGCAGCCTCAATAGCCAGAACAATCAGCCCCAGCATTTT
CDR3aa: CASSLNSQNNQPQHF

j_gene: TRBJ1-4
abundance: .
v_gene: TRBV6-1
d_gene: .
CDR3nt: TGTGCCAGCATCAGCAGGGGAGAAAAACTGTTTTTT
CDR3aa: CASISRGEKLFF

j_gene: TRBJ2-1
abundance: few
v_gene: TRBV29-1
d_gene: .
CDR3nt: TGCAGCGTTGAAGCAATGGAGGGACAGTTCTTC
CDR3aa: CSVEAMEGQFF

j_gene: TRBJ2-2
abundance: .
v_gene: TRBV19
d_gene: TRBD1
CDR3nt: TGTGCCGCATGCCTTGGACAGGGTTTAAGGGCCACCGGGGAGCTGTTTTTT
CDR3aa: CAACLGQGLRATGELFF

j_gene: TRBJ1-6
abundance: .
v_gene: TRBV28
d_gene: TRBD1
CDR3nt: TGTGCCAGCAGTTCGGGACAGGGTTCACCCCTCCACTTT
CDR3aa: CASSSGQGSPLHF

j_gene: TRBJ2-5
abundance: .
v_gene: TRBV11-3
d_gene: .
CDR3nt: TGTGCCAGCAGCTTAGGGACTAACTTACAAGAGACCCAGTACTTC
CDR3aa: CASSLGTNLQETQYF

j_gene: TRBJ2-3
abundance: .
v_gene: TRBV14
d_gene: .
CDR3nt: TGTGCCAGCAGCCCCGGAGGAACAGATACGCAGTATTTT
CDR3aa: CASSPGGTDTQYF

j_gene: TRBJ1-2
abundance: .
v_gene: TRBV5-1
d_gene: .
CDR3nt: TGCGCCAGCAGCTTGGACAGCCAAGCTGGCTACACCTTC
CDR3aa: CASSLDSQAGYTF

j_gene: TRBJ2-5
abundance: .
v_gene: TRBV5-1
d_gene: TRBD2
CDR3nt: TGCGCCAGCAGCGGGACTAGGAGGCAAGAGACCCAGTACTTC
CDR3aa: CASSGTRRQETQYF

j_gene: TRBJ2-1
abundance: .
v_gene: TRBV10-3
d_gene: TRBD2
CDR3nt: TGTGCCATCAGTGAGTCCCAGGGCGGGAGCAATGAGCAGTTCTTC
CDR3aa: CAISESQGGSNEQFF

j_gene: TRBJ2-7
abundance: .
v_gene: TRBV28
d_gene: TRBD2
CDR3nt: TGTGCCAGCAGCGCACCTCCTAGCGGGACCTACGAGCAGTACTTC
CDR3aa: CASSAPPSGTYEQYF

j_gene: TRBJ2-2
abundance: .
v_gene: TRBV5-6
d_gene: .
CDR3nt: TGTGCCAGCGGTCGGGAGAACACCGGGGAGCTGTTTTTT
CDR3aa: CASGRENTGELFF

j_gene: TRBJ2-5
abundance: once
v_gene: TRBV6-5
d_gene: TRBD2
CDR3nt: TGTGCCAGCAGGTTTAGCGGGACCCAAGAGACCCAGTACTTC
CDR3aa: CASRFSGTQETQYF

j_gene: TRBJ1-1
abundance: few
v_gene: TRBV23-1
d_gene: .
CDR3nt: TGCGCCAGCAGTCCCCGGGGCCCCACAGGGATGGGGGCTTTCTTT
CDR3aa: CASSPRGPTGMGAFF

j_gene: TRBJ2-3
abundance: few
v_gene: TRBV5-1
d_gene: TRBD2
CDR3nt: TGCGCCAGCAGCAAGGACACGGGAGGAGATACGCAGTATTTT
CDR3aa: CASSKDTGGDTQYF

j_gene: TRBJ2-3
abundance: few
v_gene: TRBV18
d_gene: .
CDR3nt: TGTGCCAGCTCACCATCTAGTGCAGATACGCAGTATTTT
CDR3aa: CASSPSSADTQYF

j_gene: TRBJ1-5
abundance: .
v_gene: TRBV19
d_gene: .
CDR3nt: TGTGCCAGTAGGGGGGGAGGGGGAATTGGCAATCAGCCCCAGCATTTT
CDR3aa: CASRGGGGIGNQPQHF

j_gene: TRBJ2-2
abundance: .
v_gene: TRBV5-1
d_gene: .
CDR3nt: TGCGCCAGCAGCTTGGCGCGGTTGGGTCGTACCGGGGAGCTGTTTTTT
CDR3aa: CASSLARLGRTGELFF

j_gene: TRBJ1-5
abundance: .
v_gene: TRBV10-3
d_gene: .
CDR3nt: TGTGCCATCAAGGCGGTTGGAAATCAGCCCCAGCATTTT
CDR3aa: CAIKAVGNQPQHF

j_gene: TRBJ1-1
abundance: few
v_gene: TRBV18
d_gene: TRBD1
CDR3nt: TGTGCCAGCTCACTACAGGGGACAGGGGGAAACACTGAAGCTTTCTTT
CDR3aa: CASSLQGTGGNTEAFF

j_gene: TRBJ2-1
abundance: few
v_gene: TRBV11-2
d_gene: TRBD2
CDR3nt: TGTGCCAGCAGCTTAGGCGGGGGAGCGGGAAGGATCGGGGATGAGCAGTTCTTC
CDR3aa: CASSLGGGAGRIGDEQFF

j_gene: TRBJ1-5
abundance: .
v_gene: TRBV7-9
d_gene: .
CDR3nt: TGTGCCAGCAGCTTAGATTACAATCAGCCCCAGCATTTT
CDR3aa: CASSLDYNQPQHF

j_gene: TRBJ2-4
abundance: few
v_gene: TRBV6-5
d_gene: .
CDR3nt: TGTGCCAGCAGTTCCTACAGTCTCCCCTCCAAAAACATTCAGTACTTC
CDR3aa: CASSSYSLPSKNIQYF

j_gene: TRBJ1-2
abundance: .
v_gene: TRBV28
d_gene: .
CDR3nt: TGTGCCAGCAGTTTAAGCGGCTATGGCTACACCTTC
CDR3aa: CASSLSGYGYTF

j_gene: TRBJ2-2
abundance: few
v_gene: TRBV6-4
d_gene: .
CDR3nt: TGTGCCAGCAGTACTGAAATGAACACCGGGGAGCTGTTTTTT
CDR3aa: CASSTEMNTGELFF

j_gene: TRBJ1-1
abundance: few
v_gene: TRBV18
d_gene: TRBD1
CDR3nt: TGTGCCAGCTCACCTCTGCCAGGGGGAGACACTGAAGCTTTCTTT
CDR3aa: CASSPLPGGDTEAFF

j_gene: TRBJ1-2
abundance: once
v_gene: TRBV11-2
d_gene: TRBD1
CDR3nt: TGTGCCAGCAGCCTTGACAGGGCCGATGGCTACACCTTC
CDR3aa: CASSLDRADGYTF

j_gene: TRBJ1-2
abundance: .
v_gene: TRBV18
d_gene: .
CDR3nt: TGTGCCAGCTCACGTCCCGGGACTGCATATGGCTACACCTTC
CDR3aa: CASSRPGTAYGYTF

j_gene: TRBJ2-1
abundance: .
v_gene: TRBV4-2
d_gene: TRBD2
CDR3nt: TGTGCCAGCAGCCACGTAGGACTAGCGGGAAACTCCTACAATGAGCAGTTCTTC
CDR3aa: CASSHVGLAGNSYNEQFF

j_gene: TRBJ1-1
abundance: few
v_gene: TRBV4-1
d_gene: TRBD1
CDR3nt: TGCGCCAGCAGACCTCCCGGGACAGGGGGCACTGAAGCTTTCTTT
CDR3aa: CASRPPGTGGTEAFF

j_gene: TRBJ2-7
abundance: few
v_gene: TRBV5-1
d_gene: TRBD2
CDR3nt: TGCGCCAGCAGCTTGGCTGGACTAGCGGGAGGGCAGGGGGAGCAGTACTTC
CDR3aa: CASSLAGLAGGQGEQYF